The source of this T cell receptor (beta chain) is a study of CD8+ T cells in alopecia areata. Extracted RNA was reverse transcribed into cDNA, the sequencing template. Using immunoSEQ multiplex PCR, the repertoire was profiled, and TCRdb retains in-frame clones only, with some absent. Among 190,000 or so clones listed, 58% were seen once. Treatment denoted: oral pan-JAK inhibitor, 5-10 mg twice daily. Germline values: CDR1 SGHRS, CDR2 YFSETQ. J lost 3 bases, V lost 4 bases, and 12 bases had no gene match. There are 17 residues in the CDR3. This material consisted of CD8+ T cells sorted from blood, taken at week 24, from a patient treated with tofacitinib. The gene calls are TRBV5-1 and TRBJ2-3; 9 nucleotides align to TRBD2. The sequence was obtained from a human donor with alopecia areata. CDR3 DNA: TGCGCCAGCAGCCGGTGGGTAGCGGGGGCCCTGACAGATACGCAGTATTTT. It yields the protein CASSRWVAGALTDTQYF.